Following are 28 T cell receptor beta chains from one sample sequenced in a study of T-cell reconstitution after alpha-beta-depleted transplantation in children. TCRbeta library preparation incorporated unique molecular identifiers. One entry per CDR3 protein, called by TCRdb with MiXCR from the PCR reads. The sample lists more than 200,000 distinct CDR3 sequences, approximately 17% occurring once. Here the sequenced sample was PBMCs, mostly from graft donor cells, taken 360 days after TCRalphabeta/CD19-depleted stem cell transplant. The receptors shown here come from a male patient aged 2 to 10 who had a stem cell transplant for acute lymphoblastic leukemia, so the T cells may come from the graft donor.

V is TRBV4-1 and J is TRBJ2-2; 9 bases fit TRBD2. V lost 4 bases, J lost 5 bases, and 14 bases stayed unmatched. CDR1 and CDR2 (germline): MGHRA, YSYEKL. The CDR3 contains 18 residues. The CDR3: CASSLPEAGGPQTGELFF. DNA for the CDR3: TGCGCCAGCAGCCTCCCCGAGGCGGGGGGGCCGCAAACCGGGGAGCTGTTTTTT.

The CDR3: CAITAGGDYEQYF. Here the CDR3 DNA reads TGTGCCATCACCGCAGGGGGAGATTACGAGCAGTACTTC. The chain has TRBV10-3 and TRBJ2-7; TRBD1 agrees at 7 bases. CDR3 length: 13 amino acids. J lost 4 bases, V lost 7 bases, and 7 bases had no gene match. Germline CDR1 is ENHRY and CDR2 is SYGVKD.

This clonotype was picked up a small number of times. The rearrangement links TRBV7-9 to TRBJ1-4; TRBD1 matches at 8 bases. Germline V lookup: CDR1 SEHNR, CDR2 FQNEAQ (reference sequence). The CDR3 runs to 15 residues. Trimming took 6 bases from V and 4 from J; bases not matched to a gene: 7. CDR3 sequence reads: CASSSSGQVNEKLFF. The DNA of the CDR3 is TGTGCCAGCAGTAGCTCGGGACAGGTTAATGAAAAACTGTTTTTT.

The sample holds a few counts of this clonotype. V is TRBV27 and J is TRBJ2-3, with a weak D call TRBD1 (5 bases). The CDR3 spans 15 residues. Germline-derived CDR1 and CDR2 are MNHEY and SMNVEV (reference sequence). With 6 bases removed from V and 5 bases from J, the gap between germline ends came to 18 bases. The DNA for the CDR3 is TGTGCCAGCAGCCCATGGGGCAGGGTTGGAGATACGCAGTATTTT. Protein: CASSPWGRVGDTQYF.

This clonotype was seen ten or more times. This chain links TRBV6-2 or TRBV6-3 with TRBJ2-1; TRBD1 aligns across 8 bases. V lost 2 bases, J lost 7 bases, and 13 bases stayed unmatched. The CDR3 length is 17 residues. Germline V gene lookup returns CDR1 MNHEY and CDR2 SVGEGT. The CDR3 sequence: CASSYTLYPDRENEQFF. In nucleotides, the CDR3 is TGTGCCAGCAGTTACACACTATATCCGGACAGGGAAAATGAGCAGTTCTTC.

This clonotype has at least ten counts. CDR3 sequence reads: CAISESRDGQETQYF. CDR3 coding DNA: TGTGCCATCAGTGAGTCAAGGGACGGTCAAGAGACCCAGTACTTC. The chain joins TRBV10-3 to TRBJ2-5; D may match TRBD1 or TRBD2 (5 bases each). The CDR3 length is 15 residues. The germline V gene has CDR1 ENHRY and CDR2 SYGVKD. Trimming left V 0 bases short and J 2 bases short, with 10 bases between.

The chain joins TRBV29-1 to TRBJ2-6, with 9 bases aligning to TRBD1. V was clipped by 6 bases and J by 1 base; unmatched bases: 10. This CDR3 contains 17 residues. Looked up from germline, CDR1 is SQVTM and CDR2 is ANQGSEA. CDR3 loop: CSVRDRATISGANVLTF. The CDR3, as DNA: TGCAGCGTAAGGGACAGGGCCACTATTTCTGGGGCCAACGTCCTGACTTTC.

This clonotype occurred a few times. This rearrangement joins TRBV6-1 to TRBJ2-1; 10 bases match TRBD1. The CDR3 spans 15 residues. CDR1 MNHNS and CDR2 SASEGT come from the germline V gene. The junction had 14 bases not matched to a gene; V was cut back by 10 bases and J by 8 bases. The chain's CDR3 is CATPTGTGARDEQFF. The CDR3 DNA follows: TGTGCCACCCCGACCGGGACAGGGGCTAGGGATGAGCAGTTCTTC.

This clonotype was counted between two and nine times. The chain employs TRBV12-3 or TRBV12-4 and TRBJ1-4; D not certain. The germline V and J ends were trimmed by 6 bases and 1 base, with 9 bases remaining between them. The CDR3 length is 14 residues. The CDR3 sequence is CASSPTQTNEKLFF. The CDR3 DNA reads TGTGCCAGCAGCCCAACACAAACTAATGAAAAACTGTTTTTT.

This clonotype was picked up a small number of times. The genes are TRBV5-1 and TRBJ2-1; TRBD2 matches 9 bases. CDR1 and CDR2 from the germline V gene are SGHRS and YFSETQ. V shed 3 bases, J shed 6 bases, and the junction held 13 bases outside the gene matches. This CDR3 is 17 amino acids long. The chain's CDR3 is CASSWPPSGVSSNEQFF. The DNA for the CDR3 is TGCGCCAGCAGCTGGCCCCCTAGCGGGGTATCGAGCAATGAGCAGTTCTTC.

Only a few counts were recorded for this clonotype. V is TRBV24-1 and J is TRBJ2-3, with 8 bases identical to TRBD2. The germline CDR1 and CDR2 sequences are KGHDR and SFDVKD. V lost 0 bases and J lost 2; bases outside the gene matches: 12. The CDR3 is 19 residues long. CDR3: CATSDLSSAGGQDTDTQYF. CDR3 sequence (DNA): TGTGCCACCAGTGATTTGTCTTCGGCGGGAGGCCAAGACACAGATACGCAGTATTTT.

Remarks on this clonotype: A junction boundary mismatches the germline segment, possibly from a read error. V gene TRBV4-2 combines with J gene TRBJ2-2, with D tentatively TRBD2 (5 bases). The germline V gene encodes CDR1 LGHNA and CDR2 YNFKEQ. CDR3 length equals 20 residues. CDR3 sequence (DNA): TGTGCCAGCAGCCAAGTCTTCTCAGTTACTAGGATGGGCAACACCGGGGAGCCGTTTTTT. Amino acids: CASSQVFSVTRMGNTGEPFF.

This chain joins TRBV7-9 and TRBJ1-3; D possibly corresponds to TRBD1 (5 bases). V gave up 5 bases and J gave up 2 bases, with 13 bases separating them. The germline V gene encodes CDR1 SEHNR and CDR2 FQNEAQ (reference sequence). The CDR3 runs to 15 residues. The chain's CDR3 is CASSRPGTAGNTIYF. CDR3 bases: TGTGCCAGCAGCCGACCCGGGACTGCTGGAAACACCATATATTTT.

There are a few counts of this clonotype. In DNA, the CDR3 is TGTGCCAGCAGCGAGACAGGGCCCAAAAACATTCAGTACTTC. Translating gives CASSETGPKNIQYF. The V gene is TRBV12-3 or TRBV12-4, the J gene TRBJ2-4; 7 bases fit TRBD1. The CDR3 is 14 residues long. Germline trimming cut 6 bases from V and 2 bases from J; bases unmatched to any gene: 4.

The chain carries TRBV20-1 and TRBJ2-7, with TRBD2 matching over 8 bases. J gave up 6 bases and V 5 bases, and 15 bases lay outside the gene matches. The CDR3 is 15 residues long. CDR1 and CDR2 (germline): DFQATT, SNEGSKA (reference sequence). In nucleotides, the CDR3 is TGCAGTGCTCCGAATTCTGTCGGGGGGGCCTCCGAGCAGTACTTC. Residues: CSAPNSVGGASEQYF.

The CDR3 coding sequence is TGTGCCAGCAGCGGCGTGGGGGGGCGGTCCTACGAGCAGTACTTC. This translates into CASSGVGGRSYEQYF. The genes are TRBV7-2 and TRBJ2-7; maybe TRBD2 (7 bases). Trimming pared 5 bases from V and 1 base from J, leaving 15 bases between. The CDR3 runs to 15 residues. Germline CDR1 reads SGHTA; CDR2 reads FQGNSA.

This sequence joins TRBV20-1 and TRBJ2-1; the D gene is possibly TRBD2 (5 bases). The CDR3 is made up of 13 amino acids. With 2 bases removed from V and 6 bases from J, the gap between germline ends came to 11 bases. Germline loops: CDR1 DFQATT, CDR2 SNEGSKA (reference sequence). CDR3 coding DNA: TGCAGTGCTAGACCTTCTAGCACCAATGAGCAGTTCTTC. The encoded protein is CSARPSSTNEQFF.

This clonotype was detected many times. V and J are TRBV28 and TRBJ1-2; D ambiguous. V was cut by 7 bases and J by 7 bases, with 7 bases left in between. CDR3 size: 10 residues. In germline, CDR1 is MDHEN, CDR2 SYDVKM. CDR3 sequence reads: CASNDSGYTF. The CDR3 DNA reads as TGTGCCAGCAATGATTCTGGCTACACCTTC.

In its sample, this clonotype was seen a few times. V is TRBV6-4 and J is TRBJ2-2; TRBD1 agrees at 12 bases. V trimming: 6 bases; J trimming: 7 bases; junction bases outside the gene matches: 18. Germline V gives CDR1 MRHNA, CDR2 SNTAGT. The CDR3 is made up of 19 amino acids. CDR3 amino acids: CASRRRGTGGFYRDGELFF. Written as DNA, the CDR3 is TGTGCCAGCAGACGGAGGGGGACAGGGGGCTTTTATCGTGACGGGGAGCTGTTTTTT.

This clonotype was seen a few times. The CDR3 DNA reads as TGCGCCACCGGGGTAGGACAGAACGATTATGGCTACACCTTC. It yields the protein CATGVGQNDYGYTF. V gene TRBV10-2 combines with J gene TRBJ1-2, with D perhaps TRBD1 (6 bases). Looked up from germline, CDR1 is WSHSY and CDR2 is SAAADI. The V and J ends lost 10 bases and 5 bases respectively, with 20 bases between them. The CDR3 is 14 residues long.

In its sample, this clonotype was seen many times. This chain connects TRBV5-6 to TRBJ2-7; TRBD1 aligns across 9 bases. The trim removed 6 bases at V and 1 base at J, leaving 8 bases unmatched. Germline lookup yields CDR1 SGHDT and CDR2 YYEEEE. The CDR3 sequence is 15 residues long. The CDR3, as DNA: TGTGCCAGCAATCTCCCAGGACAGGGGTCCTACGAGCAGTACTTC. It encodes CASNLPGQGSYEQYF.

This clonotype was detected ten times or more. This CDR3 is CASSTTGASYNEQFF. CDR3 bases: TGCGCCAGCAGCACAACAGGGGCCTCCTACAATGAGCAGTTCTTC. The chain employs TRBV5-1 and TRBJ2-1, with 7 nucleotides matching TRBD1. CDR1 SGHRS and CDR2 YFSETQ come from the germline V gene. The CDR3 runs 15 residues. Trimming took 4 bases from V and 0 from J; bases not matched to a gene: 4. Variable domain in full (rest from reference TRBV5-1 and TRBJ2-1): KAGVTQTPRYLIKTRGQQVTLSCSPISGHRSVSWYQQTPGQGLQFLFEYFSETQRNKGNFPGRFSGRQFSNSRSEMNVSTLELGDSALYLCASSTTGASYNEQFFGPGTRLTVL.

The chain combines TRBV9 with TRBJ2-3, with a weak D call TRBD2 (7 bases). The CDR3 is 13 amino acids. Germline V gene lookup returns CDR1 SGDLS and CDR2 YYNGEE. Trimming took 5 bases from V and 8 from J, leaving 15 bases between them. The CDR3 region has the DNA TGTGCCAGCAGTGGGAGAGGGGGGGGTACGCAGTATTTT. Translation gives CASSGRGGGTQYF.

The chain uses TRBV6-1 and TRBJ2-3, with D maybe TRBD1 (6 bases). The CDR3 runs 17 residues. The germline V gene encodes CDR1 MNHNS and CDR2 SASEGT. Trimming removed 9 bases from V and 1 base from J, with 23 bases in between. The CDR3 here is CARRRSKRGSRTDTQYF. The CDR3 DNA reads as TGTGCCAGACGCAGGAGTAAGAGGGGGTCCCGCACAGATACGCAGTATTTT.

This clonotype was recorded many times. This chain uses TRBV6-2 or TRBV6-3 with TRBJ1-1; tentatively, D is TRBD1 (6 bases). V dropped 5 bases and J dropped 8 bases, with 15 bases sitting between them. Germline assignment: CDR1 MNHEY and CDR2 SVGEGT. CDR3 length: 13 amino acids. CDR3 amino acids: CASSETGEFEAFF. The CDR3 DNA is TGTGCCAGCAGTGAGACAGGAGAGTTCGAAGCTTTCTTT.

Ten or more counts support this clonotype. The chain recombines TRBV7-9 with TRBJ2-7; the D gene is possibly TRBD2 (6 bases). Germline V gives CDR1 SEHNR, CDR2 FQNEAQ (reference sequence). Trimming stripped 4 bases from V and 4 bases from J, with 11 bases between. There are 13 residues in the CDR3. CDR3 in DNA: TGTGCCAGCAGCTCAGGGACTTCATACGAGCAGTACTTC. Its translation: CASSSGTSYEQYF.

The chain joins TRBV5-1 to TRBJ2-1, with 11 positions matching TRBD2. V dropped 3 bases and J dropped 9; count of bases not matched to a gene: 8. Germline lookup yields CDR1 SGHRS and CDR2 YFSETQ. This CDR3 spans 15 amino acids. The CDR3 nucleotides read TGCGCCAGCAGCTCCTTAGCGGGGGGGCCGGGTGAGCAGTTCTTC. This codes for CASSSLAGGPGEQFF.

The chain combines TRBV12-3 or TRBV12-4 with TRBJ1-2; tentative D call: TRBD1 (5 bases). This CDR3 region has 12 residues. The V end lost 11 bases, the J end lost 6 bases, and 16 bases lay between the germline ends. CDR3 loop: CALGTGDDGYTF. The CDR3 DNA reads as TGTGCCCTAGGTACGGGGGATGATGGCTACACCTTC.